This T cell receptor (beta chain) was profiled in a study of CD8+CD57+ T cells in acquired aplastic anemia. Genomic DNA, the template, was used for profiling of the TCR beta VDJ and CDR3. TCRdb re-derived calls from the reads in MiXCR, one entry per CDR3 protein. The sample holds about 180,000 distinct CDR3 sequences, roughly 65% seen once. This clonotype was counted only a few times. Selection for sequencing was limited to patients who had shown CD8+CD57+ cell expansion by flow cytometry. Untreated patients provided the blood samples, with no therapy given before sampling. The germline gives CDR1 MGHDK, CDR2 SYGVNS. CDR3 size: 15 residues. V gave up 3 bases and J gave up 9 bases, with 18 bases separating them.

This TCR came from a human donor with aplastic anemia. The gene calls are TRBV25-1 and TRBJ2-1; D is possibly TRBD1 (6 bases). Sequenced sample: sorted CD4+, CD8+, or CD8+CD57+ T cells (not recorded which) from PBMCs. CDR3 sequence: CASSDPGHLSGEQFF. CDR3 in DNA: TGTGCCAGCAGTGATCCGGGACACCTTTCCGGTGAGCAGTTCTTC.